This T cell receptor beta chain was profiled in a study of T-cell reconstitution after alpha-beta-depleted transplantation in children. In germline, CDR1 is SGHRS, CDR2 YFSETQ. The CDR3 has 15 amino acids. The trim removed 4 bases at V and 5 bases at J, leaving 9 bases unmatched. Unique molecular identifiers were used to barcode this TCRbeta library. MiXCR, applied by TCRdb to the PCR reads, yields one record per CDR3 protein. Of some 440,000 distinct CDR3 sequences listed, 15% to 20% are singletons. This clonotype was observed a few times. Its matching antigen is unknown. Overall study findings and caveats: At around two months after transplant, the alpha-beta T cells were reportedly derived from several hundred expanded clones that came from non-depleted graft cells. After one year, T-cell counts and TCRbeta diversity mostly came from new T cells.

This receptor was identified in a boy in the first two years of life who had a stem cell transplant for Wiskott-Aldrich syndrome, so the T cells may come from the graft donor. This chain uses TRBV5-1 with TRBJ2-5; 9 nucleotides align to TRBD1. This specimen was PBMCs, mostly from graft donor cells, taken 360 days after TCRalphabeta/CD19-depleted stem cell transplant. Written as DNA, the CDR3 is TGCGCCAGCAGCCCGGTACAGGGGGCGAGTGAGACCCAGTACTTC. Residues: CASSPVQGASETQYF.